The 26 T cell receptor beta chains listed next were all sequenced from one sample in a study of spatial heterogeneity in lung cancer. TCRdb re-analysed the 5' RACE reads in MiXCR, keeping a single row per CDR3 protein. The sample contains fewer than 60,000 distinct CDR3 sequences, under 8% of which appear only once. The time point denotes: blood at routine non-recurrence follow-up after resection. Unsorted whole RNA of tumor, nontumor lung or frozen PBMC was sequenced. The specimen comprised PBMCs, sampled at follow-up. Receptors were obtained from a female donor with early-stage non-small cell lung cancer.

The J gene is TRBJ2-3, the V gene TRBV5-1; tentatively, D is TRBD1 or TRBD2 (6 bases each). This CDR3 comprises 16 residues. V lost 3 bases to trimming and J lost 1 base, with 15 bases between them. CDR1 is SGHRS and CDR2 is YFSETQ in the germline V gene. CDR3 region: CASSSFSGAGTDTQYF. CDR3 bases: TGCGCCAGCAGCTCTTTTTCGGGGGCGGGCACAGATACGCAGTATTTT.

As regards this clonotype: A single base separates this from a much larger clone, so it may be a read error. The V and J genes are TRBV6-2 or TRBV6-3 and TRBJ1-1, with 7 bases fitting TRBD1. The V gene end was trimmed by 2 bases and the J gene end by 4 bases; junction bases not matched to a gene: 7. CDR3 length: 15 amino acids. CDR1 is MNHEY, CDR2 SVGEGT, per germline. CDR3 protein: CASSYHNAGGTEAFF. CDR3 in DNA: TGTGCCAGCAGTTACCACAACGCAGGGGGCACTGAAGCTTTCTTT.

Only a few counts were recorded for this clonotype. The CDR3 spells CASSPRDRGETQYF. CDR3 coding DNA: TGCGCCAGCAGCCCCCGGGACAGGGGGGAGACCCAGTACTTC. The chain recombines TRBV5-1 with TRBJ2-5, with 11 bases that match TRBD1. V gave up 4 bases and J gave up 5 bases; unmatched junction bases: 4. This CDR3 region has 14 residues. Germline-derived CDR1 and CDR2 are SGHRS and YFSETQ.

This clonotype has just a few counts. The chain uses TRBV30 and TRBJ1-6, with 7 bases fitting TRBD1. CDR1 GTSNPN and CDR2 SVGIG come from the germline V gene (reference sequence). The V gene end was trimmed by 4 bases and the J gene end by 7 bases; junction bases not matched to a gene: 7. The CDR3 has 14 residues. The CDR3 protein is CAWTPGQKNSPLHF. The CDR3 nucleotides read TGTGCCTGGACTCCGGGACAGAAGAATTCACCCCTCCACTTT.

This clonotype was observed many times. CDR3 protein: CATSGDLSGANVLTF. The CDR3 DNA sequence: TGTGCCACCAGTGGGGACCTGTCTGGGGCCAACGTCCTGACTTTC. The V call is TRBV24-1, the J call TRBJ2-6; D tentatively fits TRBD1 or TRBD2 (5 bases each). V dropped 5 bases and J dropped 1 base, with 8 bases sitting between them. The CDR3 has 15 residues. Germline loops: CDR1 KGHDR, CDR2 SFDVKD.

V gene TRBV6-2 or TRBV6-3 combines with J gene TRBJ2-5; 10 nucleotides agree with TRBD2. J was trimmed by 6 bases and V by 6 bases; bases with no gene match: 10. CDR3 length equals 15 residues. The V gene's germline CDR1 is MNHEY and CDR2 SVGEGT. CDR3 DNA sequence: TGTGCCAGCAGCCAAGGGGGACTAGCGAGGAAGACCCAGTACTTC. Its protein product is CASSQGGLARKTQYF.

The rearrangement joins TRBV7-2 to TRBJ2-5; D could derive from TRBD1 or TRBD2 (5 bases each). Trimming left V 1 base short and J 4 bases short, with 10 bases between. This CDR3 contains 14 residues. Germline loops: CDR1 SGHTA, CDR2 FQGNSA. The CDR3 spells CASSLGGVRETQYF. The CDR3, as DNA: TGTGCCAGCAGCTTAGGAGGGGTGCGAGAGACCCAGTACTTC.

The sample holds many counts of this clonotype. The chain is built from TRBV29-1 and TRBJ1-1; D not resolved. CDR3 length: 13 amino acids. The V gene lost 1 base and the J gene lost 0 bases, with 6 bases spanning the gap. Germline V gene lookup returns CDR1 SQVTM and CDR2 ANQGSEA. CDR3 DNA sequence: TGCAGCGTTGAAGTACGGCTGAACACTGAAGCTTTCTTT. It is translated as CSVEVRLNTEAFF.

This clonotype appeared many times. The chain employs TRBV5-1 and TRBJ2-1; maybe TRBD2 (6 bases). From germline, CDR1 is SGHRS and CDR2 YFSETQ. The CDR3 has 15 residues. The germline V and J ends were trimmed by 4 bases and 4 bases, with 15 bases remaining between them. The CDR3 DNA reads as TGCGCCAGCAGCCTATTCCCCGGGGGATACAATGAGCAGTTCTTC. As protein: CASSLFPGGYNEQFF.

This chain connects TRBV5-5 to TRBJ2-1; no definite D call. The CDR3 sequence is 11 residues long. V lost 3 bases to trimming and J lost 10 bases, with 8 bases between them. Per germline, CDR1 SGHKS and CDR2 YYEKEE (reference sequence). The CDR3 DNA reads as TGTGCCAGCAGCTGGATAGGCGAGCAGTTCTTC. Encoded protein: CASSWIGEQFF.

V and J are TRBV4-3 and TRBJ1-2; TRBD1 is a possible D gene (6 bases). The CDR3 sequence is 13 residues long. Germline assignment: CDR1 LGHNA and CDR2 YSLEER. V was shortened by 4 bases and J by 2 bases, with 8 bases between the two germline ends. In nucleotides, the CDR3 is TGCGCCAGCAGCCCCGGACAGAACTATGGCTACACCTTC. The encoded protein is CASSPGQNYGYTF.

This clonotype was detected many times. The J gene is TRBJ1-6, the V gene TRBV7-3, with D hard to call. This CDR3 spans 13 amino acids. Germline CDR1 reads SGHTA; CDR2 reads FQGTGA. Deletions cut 5 bases from V and 12 bases from J, with 14 bases between. The CDR3 coding sequence is TGTGCCAGCAGCCCCCGACCCCAAGGACCCCTCCACTTT. This gives the protein CASSPRPQGPLHF.

The gene calls are TRBV3-1 and TRBJ1-6, with D unclear. This CDR3 region has 13 residues. V shed 6 bases and J shed 10 bases, with 13 bases lying between them. CDR1 LGHDT and CDR2 YNNKEL come from the germline V gene (reference sequence). CDR3 residues: CASSDRVDSPLHF. The CDR3 coding sequence is TGTGCCAGCAGTGATCGAGTGGACTCACCCCTCCACTTT.

This clonotype was seen more than once but under ten times. The genes are TRBV4-3 and TRBJ1-5; possibly TRBD1 for D (6 bases). The germline gives CDR1 LGHNA, CDR2 YSLEER. The V end lost 1 base, the J end lost 3 bases, and 13 bases lay between the germline ends. The CDR3 extends over 16 amino acids. DNA of the CDR3: TGCGCCAGCAGCCAAGCCGCTTCAGGGGCCAATCAGCCCCAGCATTTT. This encodes CASSQAASGANQPQHF.

The sample holds many counts of this clonotype. This chain connects TRBV3-1 to TRBJ1-2, with a weak D call TRBD1 (5 bases). Germline loops: CDR1 LGHDT, CDR2 YNNKEL (reference sequence). The CDR3 covers 18 residues. Trimming stripped 2 bases from V and 1 base from J, with 20 bases between. CDR3 region: CASSQFSGGPTNNYGYTF. CDR3 DNA sequence: TGTGCCAGCAGCCAATTCAGCGGGGGTCCCACAAATAACTATGGCTACACCTTC. The full variable domain, in which reference TRBV3-1 and TRBJ1-2 provide the parts outside the CDR3, is DTAVSQTPKYLVTQMGNDKSIKCEQNLGHDTMYWYKQDSKKFLKIMFSYNNKELIINETVPNRFSPKSPDKAHLNLHINSLELGDSAVYFCASSQFSGGPTNNYGYTFGSGTRLTVV.

This clonotype was counted ten times or more. The CDR3 bases are TGTGCCAGCGAGGAGGGGGCCACCTACGAGCAGTACTTC. This gives the protein CASEEGATYEQYF. The V and J genes are TRBV6-1 and TRBJ2-7, with D possibly TRBD1 on 7 matching bases. Germline V gene sequence: CDR1 MNHNS, CDR2 SASEGT. V dropped 8 bases and J dropped 2 bases, with 13 bases sitting between them. The CDR3 covers 13 residues.

This clonotype was seen repeatedly, ten times or more. The chain combines TRBV9 with TRBJ2-2, with 13 nucleotides matching TRBD2. Germline V gene lookup returns CDR1 SGDLS and CDR2 YYNGEE. The CDR3 length is 19 residues. The V gene end was trimmed by 3 bases and the J gene end by 2 bases; junction bases not matched to a gene: 10. DNA of the CDR3: TGTGCCAGCAGCGCCGGGACTAGCGGGGACATACTCAACACCGGGGAGCTGTTTTTT. Translating gives CASSAGTSGDILNTGELFF.

This clonotype was detected ten times or more. For the CDR3, the DNA is TGCAGCGTTGAGGAGACAGGGGTGGATACGCAGTATTTT. It translates to CSVEETGVDTQYF. The chain combines TRBV29-1 with TRBJ2-3, with 8 nucleotides matching TRBD1. The CDR3 runs 13 residues. After removal of 3 bases from V and 6 bases from J, the junction contained 5 bases not matched to a gene. In germline, CDR1 is SQVTM, CDR2 ANQGSEA.

Only a few counts were recorded for this clonotype. The chain carries TRBV28 and TRBJ2-1; D is possibly TRBD1 (5 bases). Germline lookup yields CDR1 MDHEN and CDR2 SYDVKM. Between the trimmed V and J ends, which lost 6 bases and 9 bases, there was a span of 18 bases. The CDR3 sequence is 14 residues long. Here the CDR3 reads CASSGSKGKSEQFF. The CDR3 DNA follows: TGTGCCAGCAGCGGAAGTAAGGGGAAGAGTGAGCAGTTCTTC.

In this sample, this clonotype turned up many times. The V and J genes are TRBV5-1 and TRBJ1-1, with a tentative D call TRBD1 (5 bases). This CDR3 has 12 residues. V was shortened by 2 bases and J by 11 bases, with 13 bases between the two germline ends. CDR1 is SGHRS and CDR2 is YFSETQ in the germline V gene. This chain's CDR3 is CASSLEGRAAFF. The CDR3 DNA reads TGCGCCAGCAGCTTAGAGGGCAGGGCGGCTTTCTTT.

This clonotype was counted a few times. The J gene is TRBJ2-3, the V gene TRBV6-6; D possibly corresponds to TRBD1 (5 bases). Germline loops: CDR1 MNHNY, CDR2 SVGAGI (reference sequence). CDR3 length: 12 amino acids. V was cut by 2 bases and J by 5 bases, with 5 bases left in between. CDR3 in amino acids: CASSYQGDTQYF. In DNA, the CDR3 is TGTGCCAGCAGTTACCAGGGAGATACGCAGTATTTT.

The sample holds many counts of this clonotype. At one end the junction does not follow the germline gene, possibly because of a read error. This sequence joins TRBV10-3 and TRBJ2-5, with unresolved D. This CDR3 is built from 10 residues. The germline CDR1 and CDR2 sequences are ENHRY and SYGVKD. The CDR3 region is CAIGEETQYF. The DNA for the CDR3 is TGTGCCATCGGTGAAGAGACCCAGTACTTC.

This clonotype was seen repeatedly, ten times or more. The chain links TRBV28 to TRBJ2-1; TRBD2 agrees at 10 bases. V dropped 7 bases and J dropped 2; count of bases not matched to a gene: 8. This CDR3 is 16 amino acids long. CDR1 MDHEN and CDR2 SYDVKM come from the germline V gene. CDR3 nucleotides: TGTGCCAGCAACCTCCTTAGCGGGGGGACCTACAATGAGCAGTTCTTC. It encodes CASNLLSGGTYNEQFF.

This clonotype was observed a few times. V is TRBV12-3 or TRBV12-4 and J is TRBJ1-1; the D gene is possibly TRBD1 (6 bases). This CDR3 is 15 amino acids long. V dropped 3 bases and J dropped 4 bases, with 15 bases sitting between them. CDR3 protein: CASSFLDSRVTEAFF. The CDR3 nucleotides are TGTGCCAGCAGTTTTTTGGACAGTCGAGTCACTGAAGCTTTCTTT.

In its sample, this clonotype was seen a few times. The genes are TRBV7-2 and TRBJ2-5; D is perhaps TRBD1 (6 bases). CDR3 length: 14 amino acids. Germline assignment: CDR1 SGHTA and CDR2 FQGNSA. With 6 bases removed from V and 5 bases from J, the gap between germline ends came to 16 bases. The CDR3 sequence is CASSLLQGLETQYF. The DNA for the CDR3 is TGTGCCAGCAGTTTGTTACAGGGATTGGAGACCCAGTACTTC.

This clonotype has just a few counts. The chain links TRBV7-6 to TRBJ1-3; no firm D call. The CDR3 loop spans 16 amino acids. From germline, CDR1 is SGHVS and CDR2 FNYEAQ. The V end lost 5 bases, the J end lost 0 bases, and 14 bases lay between the germline ends. CDR3 nucleotides: TGTGCCAGCAGCCCCGCTGTAGCTCTCTCTGGAAACACCATATATTTT. Translated, it gives CASSPAVALSGNTIYF.